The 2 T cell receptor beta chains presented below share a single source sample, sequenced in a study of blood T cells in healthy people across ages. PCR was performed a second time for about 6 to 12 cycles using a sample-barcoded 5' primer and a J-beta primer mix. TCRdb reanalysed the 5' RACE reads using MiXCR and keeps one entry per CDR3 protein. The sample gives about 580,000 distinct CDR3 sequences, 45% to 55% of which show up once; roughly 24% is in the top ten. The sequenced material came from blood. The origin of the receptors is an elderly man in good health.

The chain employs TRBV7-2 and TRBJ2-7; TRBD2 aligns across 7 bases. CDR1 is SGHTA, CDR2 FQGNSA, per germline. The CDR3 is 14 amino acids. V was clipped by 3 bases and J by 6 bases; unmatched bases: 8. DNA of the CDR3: TGTGCCAGCAGCTTCGGGGCGGGAGAGATCGAGCAGTACTTC. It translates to CASSFGAGEIEQYF.

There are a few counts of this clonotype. CDR3 sequence reads: CACRRGGRDTQYF. The CDR3 DNA is TGTGCCTGCCGGAGGGGGGGAAGAGATACGCAGTATTTT. The chain joins TRBV6-6 to TRBJ2-3, with a possible D match to TRBD2 (7 bases). CDR3 size: 13 residues. The V end lost 11 bases, the J end lost 5 bases, and 17 bases lay between the germline ends. Germline V lookup: CDR1 MNHNY, CDR2 SVGAGI (reference sequence).